This entry describes one T cell receptor (beta chain). This sample was taken from a study of blood T cell repertoires in COVID-19. The overall study: Samples came from the United States, Italy and Spain, spanning acute and convalescent COVID-19. Sample material is recorded as cDNA or gDNA derived from T cells, B-cell-depleted T cells, or PBMCs.

Germline lookup yields CDR1 SGHNT and CDR2 YYREEE (reference sequence). V was pared by 1 base and J by 0 bases, with 6 bases between. This CDR3 contains 14 residues. Under the authors' procedure: Cell counts per sample came from amplifying reference gene primers. The assay was immunoSEQ multiplex PCR, and TCRdb's table has in-frame clones only and misses some. Clonal size and the V and J genes are those of that table, whereas D and trimming came from the DNA. The table records about 73,000 clones, around four fifths of them present only once. The material sequenced was peripheral blood. The J gene is TRBJ2-3, the V gene TRBV5-4; D unclear. This clonotype originated in a woman between 55 and 75 years old with acute or convalescent COVID-19. The CDR3 sequence: CASSLTTSTDTQYF. CDR3 bases: TGTGCCAGCAGCTTGACAACCAGCACAGATACGCAGTATTTT.